Listed here are 6 T cell receptor beta chains from one sample, sequenced in a study of cytomegalovirus exposure and HLA in healthy donors. The PCR contained 60 Vbeta and 13 Jbeta primers. Method: immunoSEQ multiplex PCR; TCRdb's copy keeps in-frame clones and lacks some. The table lists nearly 200,000 clones. Sequencing was carried out using PBMCs. The receptors here all came from a boy younger than 18 in good health and CMV-seronegative.

The rearrangement links TRBV6-1 to TRBJ1-4, with D possibly TRBD1 on 6 matching bases. CDR3 length: 15 amino acids. The V gene lost 5 bases and the J gene lost 5 bases, with 15 bases spanning the gap. Germline loops: CDR1 MNHNS, CDR2 SASEGT. The CDR3 region has the DNA TGTGCCAGCAGTCTCCGACAGGTCGGGAATGAAAAACTGTTTTTT. Translating it yields CASSLRQVGNEKLFF.

The chain joins TRBV7-6 to TRBJ1-2; 8 bases fit TRBD1. The trim removed 1 base at V and 2 bases at J, leaving 0 bases unmatched. The CDR3 extends over 14 amino acids. CDR1 is SGHVS and CDR2 is FNYEAQ in the germline V gene. The CDR3 DNA sequence: TGTGCCAGCAGCTTAGGACAGGGGAACTATGGCTACACCTTC. Its protein is CASSLGQGNYGYTF.

J is TRBJ2-1 and V is TRBV4-2; 7 bases agree with TRBD2. The CDR3 consists of 17 residues. Trimming took 1 base from V and 6 from J; bases not matched to a gene: 12. Germline V CDR1 and CDR2: LGHNA, YNFKEQ. Here the CDR3 reads CASSQVAAGLGSNEQFF. As DNA, the CDR3 is TGTGCCAGCAGCCAAGTAGCAGCGGGACTGGGGAGCAATGAGCAGTTCTTC.

J is TRBJ1-1 and V is TRBV5-5; perhaps TRBD1 as D (5 bases). V was cut by 3 bases and J by 5 bases, with 8 bases left in between. CDR1 is SGHKS, CDR2 YYEKEE, per germline (reference sequence). CDR3 length: 12 residues. This CDR3 is CASSSGGTEAFF. The CDR3 DNA reads as TGTGCCAGCAGCTCTGGGGGGACTGAAGCTTTCTTT.

The rearrangement joins TRBV15 to TRBJ2-3; 9 bases fit TRBD2. V shed 0 bases, J shed 2 bases, and the junction held 12 bases outside the gene matches. The CDR3 is made up of 19 amino acids. Germline V gene data show CDR1 as LNHNV and CDR2 as YYDKDF (reference sequence). The CDR3 is CATSRDKRGAPLYTDTQYF. CDR3 DNA: TGTGCCACCAGCAGAGACAAGCGGGGGGCCCCACTTTACACAGATACGCAGTATTTT.

The chain employs TRBV30 and TRBJ2-3; possible D gene TRBD1, 6 bases. Deletions cut 8 bases from V and 6 bases from J, with 9 bases between. This CDR3 is built from 10 residues. Germline-derived CDR1 and CDR2 are GTSNPN and SVGIG (reference sequence). In DNA, the CDR3 is TGTGCCGAGGGGGAGGATACGCAGTATTTT. It codes for CAEGEDTQYF.